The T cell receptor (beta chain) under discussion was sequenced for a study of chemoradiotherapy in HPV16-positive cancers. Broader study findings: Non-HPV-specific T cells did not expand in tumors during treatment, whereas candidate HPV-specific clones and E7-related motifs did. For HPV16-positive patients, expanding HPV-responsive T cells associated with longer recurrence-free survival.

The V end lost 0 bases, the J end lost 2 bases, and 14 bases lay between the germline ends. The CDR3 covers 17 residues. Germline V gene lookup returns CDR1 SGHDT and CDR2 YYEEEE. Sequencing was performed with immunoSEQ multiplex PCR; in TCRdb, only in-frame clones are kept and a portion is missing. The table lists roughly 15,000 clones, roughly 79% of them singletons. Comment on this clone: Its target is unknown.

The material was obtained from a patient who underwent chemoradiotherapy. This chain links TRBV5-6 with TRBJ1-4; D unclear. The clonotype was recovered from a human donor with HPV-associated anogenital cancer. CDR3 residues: CASSLASSTGTNEKLFF. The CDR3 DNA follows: TGTGCCAGCAGCTTGGCATCTTCGACTGGGACTAATGAAAAACTGTTTTTT.